The sequence of this T cell receptor beta chain was determined in a study of beta chain features in type 1 diabetes. Study-wide context: When patients were set against healthy donors, age, gender and cell yields were similar.

The whole isolated RNA underwent reverse transcription, so sequencing captured expressed TCRB transcripts. Sequencing used immunoSEQ multiplex PCR; TCRdb keeps in-frame clones, though not all of them. The table has around 400,000 clones, roughly 12% seen once. Material: naive CD4+ T cells from blood. This receptor was obtained from a man younger than 35 in good health.

The CDR3 is CASSPSGQGHEQYF. CDR3 DNA sequence: TGTGCCAGCAGTCCTTCTGGACAGGGGCACGAGCAGTACTTC. The V and J genes are TRBV27 and TRBJ2-7, with TRBD1 matching 9 bases. CDR3 length: 14 amino acids. Germline V gene sequence: CDR1 MNHEY, CDR2 SMNVEV (reference sequence). V shed 5 bases, J shed 5 bases, and the junction held 7 bases outside the gene matches.